This TCR beta chain was retrieved from a study of T cell responses to AZD1222 COVID-19 vaccine. Of note for this clone: Its specificity is not known.

Method: immunoSEQ multiplex PCR; TCRdb's copy keeps in-frame clones and lacks some. This repertoire shows approximately 130,000 clones, 88% found once; its top ten account for roughly 5.7%. Study results and limitations: Nearly half of spike-specific TCRs reportedly target variant regions that are unmutated in the B.1.351 and B.1.1.7 variants.

This sequence originates from an adult who received the AZD1222 COVID-19 vaccine. This specimen was peripheral blood, taken 28 days after the second AZD1222 dose.

CDR3 bases: TGTGCCAGCAGTTTAGAGGCGGATCAGCCCCAGCATTTT. Translation gives CASSLEADQPQHF. The chain has TRBV12-3 or TRBV12-4 and TRBJ1-5; D is uncertain. Trimming took off 1 base at V and 5 bases at J, with 6 bases between the two ends. The CDR3 is made up of 13 amino acids.